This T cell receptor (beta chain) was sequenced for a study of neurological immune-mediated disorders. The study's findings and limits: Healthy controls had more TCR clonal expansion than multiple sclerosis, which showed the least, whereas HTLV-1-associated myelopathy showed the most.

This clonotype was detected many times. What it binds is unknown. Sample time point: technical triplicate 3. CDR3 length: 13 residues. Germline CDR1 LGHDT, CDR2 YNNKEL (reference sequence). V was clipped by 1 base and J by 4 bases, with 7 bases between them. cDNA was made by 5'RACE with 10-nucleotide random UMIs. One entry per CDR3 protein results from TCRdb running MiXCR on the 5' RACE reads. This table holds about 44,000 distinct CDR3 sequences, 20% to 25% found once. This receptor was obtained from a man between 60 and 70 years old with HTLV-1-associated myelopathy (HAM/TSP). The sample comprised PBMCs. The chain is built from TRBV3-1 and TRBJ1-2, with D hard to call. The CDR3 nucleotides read TGTGCCAGCAGCCAAGGGGATATCTATGGCTACACCTTC. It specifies CASSQGDIYGYTF.